The T cell receptor beta chain under discussion was sequenced for a study of T cells after yellow fever vaccination. In its sample, this clonotype was seen a few times. Each CDR3 protein gets one entry after TCRdb re-called the 5' RACE reads with MiXCR. Of about 580,000 distinct CDR3 sequences in the sample, about a sixth were seen once. V gave up 2 bases and J gave up 4 bases, with 17 bases separating them. The CDR3 loop spans 17 amino acids. Germline CDR1 reads SGHTA; CDR2 reads FQGTGA. The gene calls are TRBV7-3 and TRBJ2-2, with D possibly being TRBD1 or TRBD2 (5 bases each). The sequenced sample was PBMCs, obtained 4 to 5 days after the first yellow fever vaccination. The sequence came from a man aged 18 to 35 who received the YFV17D yellow fever vaccine. CDR3 nucleotide sequence: TGTGCCAGCAGCTTACAGGGTGGGGGTTCGGGCACCGGGGAGCTGTTTTTT. This gives the protein CASSLQGGGSGTGELFF. Full variable domain (remainder filled in from reference TRBV7-3 and TRBJ2-2): GAGVSQTPSNKVTEKGKYVELRCDPISGHTALYWYRQSLGQGPEFLIYFQGTGAADDSGLPNDRFFAVRPEGSVSTLKIQRTERGDSAVYLCASSLQGGGSGTGELFFGEGSRLTVL.